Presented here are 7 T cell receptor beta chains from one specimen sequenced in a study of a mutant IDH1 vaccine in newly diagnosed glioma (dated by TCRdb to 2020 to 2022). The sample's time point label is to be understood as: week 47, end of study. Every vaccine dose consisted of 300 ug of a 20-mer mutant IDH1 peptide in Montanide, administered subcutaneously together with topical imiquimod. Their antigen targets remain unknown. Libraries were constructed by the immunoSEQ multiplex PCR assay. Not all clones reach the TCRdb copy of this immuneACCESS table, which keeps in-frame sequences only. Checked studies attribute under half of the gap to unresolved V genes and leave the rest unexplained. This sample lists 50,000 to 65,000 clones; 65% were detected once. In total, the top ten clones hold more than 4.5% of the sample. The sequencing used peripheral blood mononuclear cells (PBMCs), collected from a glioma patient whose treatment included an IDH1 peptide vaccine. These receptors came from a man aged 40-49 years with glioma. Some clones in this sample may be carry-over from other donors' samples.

The CDR3 here is CATSRGQAERGYTF. The CDR3 coding sequence is TGTGCCACCAGCAGAGGACAGGCTGAGCGTGGCTACACCTTC. The chain recombines TRBV15 with TRBJ1-2, with D tentatively TRBD1 (6 bases). Per germline, CDR1 LNHNV and CDR2 YYDKDF (reference sequence). CDR3 length: 14 residues. V lost 1 base and J 7 bases, leaving 13 bases between the germline ends.

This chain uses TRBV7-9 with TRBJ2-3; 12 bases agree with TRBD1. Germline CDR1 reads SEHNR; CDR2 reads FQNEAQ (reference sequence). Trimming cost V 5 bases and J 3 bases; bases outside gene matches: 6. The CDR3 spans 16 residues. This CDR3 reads CASSPRDRGRTDTQYF. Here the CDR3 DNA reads TGTGCCAGCAGCCCCCGGGACAGGGGGCGGACAGATACGCAGTATTTT.

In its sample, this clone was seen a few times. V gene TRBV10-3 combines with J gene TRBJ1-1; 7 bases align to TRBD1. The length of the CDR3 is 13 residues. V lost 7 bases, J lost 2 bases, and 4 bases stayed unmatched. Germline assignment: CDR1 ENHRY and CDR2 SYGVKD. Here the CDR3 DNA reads TGTGCCATCACGGGGACAGACAACACTGAAGCTTTCTTT. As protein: CAITGTDNTEAFF.

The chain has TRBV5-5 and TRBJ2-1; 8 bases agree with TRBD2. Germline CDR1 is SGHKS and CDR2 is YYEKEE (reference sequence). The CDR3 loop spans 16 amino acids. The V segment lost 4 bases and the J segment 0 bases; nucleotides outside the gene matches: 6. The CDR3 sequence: CASSTLAGSSYNEQFF. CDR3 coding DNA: TGTGCCAGCAGCACCTTAGCGGGGAGCTCCTACAATGAGCAGTTCTTC.

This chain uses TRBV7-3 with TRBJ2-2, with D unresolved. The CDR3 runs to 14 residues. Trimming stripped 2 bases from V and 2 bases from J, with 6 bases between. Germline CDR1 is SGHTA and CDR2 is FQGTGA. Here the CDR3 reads CASSLGVNTGELFF. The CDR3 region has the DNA TGTGCCAGCAGCTTAGGGGTCAACACCGGGGAGCTGTTTTTT. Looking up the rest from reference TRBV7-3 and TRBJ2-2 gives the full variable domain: GAGVSQTPSNKVTEKGKYVELRCDPISGHTALYWYRQSLGQGPEFLIYFQGTGAADDSGLPNDRFFAVRPEGSVSTLKIQRTERGDSAVYLCASSLGVNTGELFFGEGSRLTVL.

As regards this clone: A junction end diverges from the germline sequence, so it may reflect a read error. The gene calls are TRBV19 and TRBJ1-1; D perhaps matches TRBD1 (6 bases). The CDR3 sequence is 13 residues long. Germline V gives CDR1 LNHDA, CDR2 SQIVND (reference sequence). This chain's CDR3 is CASSPRRDTEAFF. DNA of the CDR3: TGTGCCAGTAGTCCCCGCCGGGACACGGAAGCTTTCTTT. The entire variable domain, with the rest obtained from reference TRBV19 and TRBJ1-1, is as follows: DGGITQSPKYLFRKEGQNVTLSCEQNLNHDAMYWYRQDPGQGLRLIYYSQIVNDFQKGDIAEGYSVSREKKESFPLTVTSAQKNPTAFYLCASSPRRDTEAFFGQGTRLTVV.

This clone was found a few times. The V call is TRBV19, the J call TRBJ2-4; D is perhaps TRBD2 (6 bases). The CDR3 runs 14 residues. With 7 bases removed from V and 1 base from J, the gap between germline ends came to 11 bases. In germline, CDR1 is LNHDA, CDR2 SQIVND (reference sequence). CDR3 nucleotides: TGTGCCAGTATGATCGCGGGGGCCAAAAACATTCAGTACTTC. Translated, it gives CASMIAGAKNIQYF.